One T cell receptor (beta chain) is described in this entry. Original processing methods: Quantification of nucleated cells was approximated via reference gene primer amplification. Measured with immunoSEQ multiplex PCR; TCRdb has only the in-frame clones, and not every one. V and J calls plus clone size are reproduced from that table; the DNA served to infer D and trimming. The sample yields approximately 100,000 clones, around 90% seen once. Trimming took 2 bases from V and 4 from J; bases not matched to a gene: 5. The V gene's germline CDR1 is SGHNT and CDR2 YYREEE (reference sequence). The CDR3 length is 15 residues. These data originate in a study of blood T cell repertoires in COVID-19. Study at large: Samples of COVID-19 (acute and convalescent) were obtained from the United States, Italy and Spain. From T cells, B-cell-depleted T cells, or PBMCs came the material, which was cDNA or gDNA.

The chain employs TRBV5-4 and TRBJ1-4; TRBD1 matches 7 bases. The TCR comes from a woman aged 55-75 years with acute or convalescent COVID-19. Sequencing was carried out using peripheral blood. For the CDR3, the DNA is TGTGCCAGCAGCTTTGGACAGGAAAGTAATGAAAAACTGTTTTTT. Translation gives CASSFGQESNEKLFF. The whole variable domain, remainder taken from reference TRBV5-4 and TRBJ1-4, is ETGVTQSPTHLIKTRGQQVTLRCSSQSGHNTVSWYQQALGQGPQFIFQYYREEENGRGNFPPRFSGLQFPNYSSELNVNALELDDSALYLCASSFGQESNEKLFFGSGTQLSVL.